Listed below are T cell receptor beta chains from one sample, sequenced in a study of Graves' ophthalmopathy and Graves' hyperthyroidism. TCRdb called the multiplex PCR reads again in MiXCR, with one record for every CDR3 protein. The sample lists about 400,000 distinct CDR3 sequences, around 19% occurring once. The sample taken for sequencing was peripheral blood. The receptors were gathered from a woman younger than 35 with Graves' ophthalmopathy. The CDR3 runs from the conserved cysteine through the conserved F or W. The D gene is left open where the match is weak. Not every row has a clone size; where given, it reads once, few, many or a size class.

v_call,clone_size,d_call,j_call,cdr3_nt,cdr3_aa
TRBV12-3/TRBV12-4,.,.,TRBJ1-5,TGTGCCGGCACTCAGACAGGTCGAAGCAATCAGCCCCAGCATTTT,CAGTQTGRSNQPQHF
TRBV5-1,many,.,TRBJ2-5,TGCGCCAGCAGCTCCCGGGCCTCCCAAGAGACCCAGTACTTC,CASSSRASQETQYF
TRBV6-1,many,.,TRBJ1-6,TGTGCCAGCAGTGAGTGGGTGACAGGTGCGGAGTCACCCCTCCACTTT,CASSEWVTGAESPLHF
TRBV7-2,many,.,TRBJ2-5,TGTGCCAGCAGCTTAGAGGGCAGGGAGACCCAGTACTTC,CASSLEGRETQYF
TRBV20-1,many,.,TRBJ2-7,TGCAGTGCTAGGCGACCGCCTCTCTACGAGCAGTACTTC,CSARRPPLYEQYF
TRBV6-1,many,TRBD1,TRBJ2-7,TGTGCCAGCAGACGGGGACAGGGAGGATACGAGCAGTACTTC,CASRRGQGGYEQYF
TRBV6-5,many,.,TRBJ2-7,TGTGCCAGCAGTTACTCGAATTGGGGGAACGAGCAGTACTTC,CASSYSNWGNEQYF
TRBV9,many,.,TRBJ1-1,TGTGCCAGCAGCGTCGCGGGGGCCGGGACTGAAGCTTTCTTT,CASSVAGAGTEAFF
TRBV2,.,.,TRBJ1-2,TGTGCCAGCAGTGAAGTGGATTTTGGCTATGGCTACACCTTC,CASSEVDFGYGYTF
TRBV20-1,many,.,TRBJ1-3,TGCAGTGCTAGAGGGTGGATGATAGAGCCCTCTGGAAACACCATATATTTT,CSARGWMIEPSGNTIYF
TRBV19,many,.,TRBJ2-5,TGTGCCAGTAGTATAGGCCCGGGTTCGGGCGAGACCCAGTACTTC,CASSIGPGSGETQYF
TRBV15,many,TRBD1,TRBJ2-7,TGTGCCACCAGCCGGGGCGGGGGCGGGACAGGGGCCTACGAGCAGTACTTC,CATSRGGGGTGAYEQYF
TRBV5-6,many,.,TRBJ1-1,TGTGCCAGCAGCTTTTTCGCAGGCACTGAAGCTTTCTTT,CASSFFAGTEAFF
TRBV6-2/TRBV6-3,many,TRBD2,TRBJ2-7,TGTGCCAGCAGAGAAAGCGGGGGGAGCTCCTACGAGCAGTACTTC,CASRESGGSSYEQYF
TRBV7-9,many,.,TRBJ1-5,TGTGCCAGCAGCCGCGCTCAGGGAGGGGAGCCCCAGCATTTT,CASSRAQGGEPQHF
TRBV19,many,TRBD1,TRBJ2-7,TGTGCCAGTAGTATACTGGCAGGGGGCGGCTACGAGCAGTACTTC,CASSILAGGGYEQYF
TRBV30,many,.,TRBJ1-1,TGTGCCTGGAGTTACGGTATGAACACTGAAGCTTTCTTT,CAWSYGMNTEAFF
TRBV24-1,many,TRBD2,TRBJ2-3,TGTGCCACCAGTGATCCACGACTAGCGGGAGGGCAAGATACGCAGTATTTT,CATSDPRLAGGQDTQYF
TRBV9,.,TRBD2,TRBJ2-7,TGTGCCAGCAGCGTGGCTAGCGGGAGTTACGAGCAGTACTTC,CASSVASGSYEQYF
TRBV7-3,many,TRBD2,TRBJ2-7,TGTGCCAGCAGCTTAATGATTGGAGAGCCGGGACTAGCGGGGGGCGGCTCCTACGAGCAGTACTTC,CASSLMIGEPGLAGGGSYEQYF
TRBV4-3,few,.,TRBJ2-2,TGCGCCAGCAGCCCAAACACGCGGAGCCTCACCGGGGAGCTGTTTTTT,CASSPNTRSLTGELFF
TRBV6-1,many,TRBD1,TRBJ1-1,TGTGCCAGCAGACCAGACAGGGGAGGATCTGAAGCTTTCTTT,CASRPDRGGSEAFF
TRBV9,many,TRBD2,TRBJ2-5,TGTGCCAGCAGCGCGGGGGGGGCCATCCAAGAGACCCAGTACTTC,CASSAGGAIQETQYF
TRBV30,.,TRBD2,TRBJ2-2,TGTGCCTGGAGCCCTAGGGCACTAGCGGGGGCCGGGGAGCTGTTTTTT,CAWSPRALAGAGELFF
TRBV5-1,.,.,TRBJ2-7,TGCGCCAGCAGCTTCGGTTTCGAGTCAGGGGACCGATACGAGCAGTACTTC,CASSFGFESGDRYEQYF
TRBV6-5,many,.,TRBJ1-2,TGTGCCAGCAGTTACTCGCCTGGGGGGAACTATGGCTACACCTTC,CASSYSPGGNYGYTF